The 19 T cell receptor beta chains below all came from one sample that was sequenced in a study of blood T cell repertoires in COVID-19. The protocol was immunoSEQ multiplex PCR, while the TCRdb copy is restricted to in-frame clones and leaves out a portion. The data show about 180,000 clones, with approximately 85% seen just once and 6.5% to 7.5% held by the top ten. Sequencing was carried out using peripheral blood. The receptor source for this set is an elderly man with COVID-19, enrolled during active disease.

This chain links TRBV19 with TRBJ1-2; D remains unclear. V dropped 0 bases and J dropped 0 bases, with 8 bases sitting between them. Per germline, CDR1 LNHDA and CDR2 SQIVND (reference sequence). The CDR3 has 15 residues. This chain's CDR3 is CASSIDRVANYGYTF. In DNA form, the CDR3 reads TGTGCCAGTAGTATAGACCGGGTTGCTAACTATGGCTACACCTTC.

The chain joins TRBV6-5 to TRBJ1-1, with a weak D call TRBD1 (5 bases). V was trimmed by 4 bases and J by 2 bases, leaving 11 bases between them. Germline V CDR1 and CDR2: MNHEY, SVGAGI. The CDR3 has 14 residues. CDR3 sequence reads: CASSSRGVNTEAFF. In DNA, the CDR3 is TGTGCCAGCAGTTCTCGGGGGGTTAACACTGAAGCTTTCTTT.

V gene TRBV6-1 combines with J gene TRBJ1-5; 7 nucleotides align to TRBD1. This CDR3 has 16 residues. Germline values: CDR1 MNHNS, CDR2 SASEGT. J was trimmed by 6 bases and V by 0 bases; bases with no gene match: 8. CDR3 loop: CASSEAPGGWGQPQHF. In DNA form, the CDR3 reads TGTGCCAGCAGTGAAGCTCCAGGGGGTTGGGGTCAGCCCCAGCATTTT.

This chain joins TRBV5-5 and TRBJ1-2; maybe TRBD1 (6 bases). Per the germline V gene, CDR1 is SGHKS and CDR2 is YYEKEE (reference sequence). The CDR3 has 16 amino acids. Trimming pared 4 bases from V and 0 bases from J, leaving 16 bases between. The CDR3 region has the DNA TGTGCCAGCAGCGACCCACGGACAGATACTAACTATGGCTACACCTTC. Its translation: CASSDPRTDTNYGYTF. Full variable domain (rest looked up from reference TRBV5-5 and TRBJ1-2): DAGVTQSPTHLIKTRGQQVTLRCSPISGHKSVSWYQQVLGQGPQFIFQYYEKEERGRGNFPDRFSARQFPNYSSELNVNALLLGDSALYLCASSDPRTDTNYGYTFGSGTRLTVV.

V usage is TRBV7-2 and J usage is TRBJ1-4; 11 bases map to TRBD1. J gave up 6 bases and V 4 bases, and 1 base lay outside the gene matches. There are 14 residues in the CDR3. Germline-derived CDR1 and CDR2 are SGHTA and FQGNSA. The CDR3 protein is CASSSGQGDEKLFF. The DNA of the CDR3 is TGTGCCAGCAGCTCGGGACAGGGGGATGAAAAACTGTTTTTT.

The chain employs TRBV7-2 and TRBJ2-7, with D possibly TRBD1 on 6 matching bases. Between the trimmed V and J ends, which lost 5 bases and 2 bases, there was a span of 13 bases. The CDR3 covers 14 residues. Germline V gene lookup returns CDR1 SGHTA and CDR2 FQGNSA. The CDR3 loop is CASSTRQAPYEQYF. Written as DNA, the CDR3 is TGTGCCAGCAGCACTAGACAGGCCCCCTACGAGCAGTACTTC.

V gene TRBV18 combines with J gene TRBJ1-4; perhaps TRBD1 as D (6 bases). The V and J ends lost 1 base and 7 bases respectively, with 13 bases between them. This CDR3 comprises 15 residues. The germline CDR1 and CDR2 sequences are KGHSH and LQKENI. In nucleotides, the CDR3 is TGTGCCAGCTCACCACGTCCTGGGGGCGGTGAAAAACTGTTTTTT. Its protein is CASSPRPGGGEKLFF.

This chain joins TRBV2 and TRBJ2-5; 8 nucleotides match TRBD1. Germline CDR1 and CDR2: SNHLY and FYNNEI. This CDR3 spans 16 amino acids. After removal of 6 bases from V and 4 bases from J, the junction contained 13 bases not matched to a gene. CDR3 loop: CASSTRQGRRSETQYF. CDR3 in DNA: TGTGCCAGCAGCACCCGACAGGGGCGACGGTCAGAGACCCAGTACTTC.

This clone appeared once. The V and J genes are TRBV5-3 and TRBJ1-5; tentatively, D is TRBD1 (5 bases). TRBV5-3 is designated an ORF whose function remains uncertain. CDR3 length equals 21 residues. V shed 0 bases and J shed 0 bases, with 25 bases lying between them. The CDR3 loop reads CARSLALSMTGEHYSNQPQHF. The CDR3 DNA reads as TGTGCCAGAAGCTTGGCCTTGTCGATGACGGGGGAACATTATAGCAATCAGCCCCAGCATTTT.

This chain uses TRBV6-6 with TRBJ2-7; 9 nucleotides agree with TRBD1. Trimming cost V 5 bases and J 0 bases; bases outside gene matches: 14. The germline CDR1 and CDR2 sequences are MNHNY and SVGAGI (reference sequence). The CDR3 totals 18 residues. CDR3 nucleotide sequence: TGTGCCAGCAGTCACCGGGACAGGGTTAATTACCCCTCCTACGAGCAGTACTTC. It yields the protein CASSHRDRVNYPSYEQYF.

In its sample, this clone was seen once. The chain is built from TRBV3-1 (or the pseudogene TRBV3-2) and TRBJ2-2, with a possible D match to TRBD2 (6 bases). V was trimmed by 0 bases and J by 2 bases, leaving 22 bases between them. Germline V gives CDR1 LGHDT, CDR2 YNNKEL (reference sequence). The CDR3 has 20 residues. The chain's CDR3 is CASSQDPRRVGLINTGELFF. For the CDR3, the DNA is TGTGCCAGCAGCCAAGATCCCAGGAGGGTGGGCCTGATCAACACCGGGGAGCTGTTTTTT.

The V and J genes are TRBV2 and TRBJ2-3; 7 bases match TRBD1. The CDR3 is 15 amino acids. CDR1 is SNHLY and CDR2 is FYNNEI in the germline V gene. V lost 7 bases and J lost 2; bases outside the gene matches: 9. The CDR3 reads CASNRQGTITDTQYF. The CDR3, as DNA: TGTGCCAGCAATAGACAGGGTACGATCACAGATACGCAGTATTTT.

The chain recombines TRBV19 with TRBJ2-3, with a possible D match to TRBD2 (7 bases). Germline V gene sequence: CDR1 LNHDA, CDR2 SQIVND (reference sequence). The CDR3 is made up of 18 amino acids. The V end was cut by 6 bases, the J end by 2 bases, with 24 bases between. This CDR3 reads CASRRRGGGLFDTDTQYF. CDR3 bases: TGTGCCAGTAGGCGAAGGGGCGGGGGCTTATTCGACACAGATACGCAGTATTTT.

The J gene is TRBJ1-1, the V gene TRBV5-1; the match to TRBD1 covers 9 bases. The J segment lost 8 bases and the V segment lost 5 bases, leaving 13 bases of the junction unmatched. This CDR3 has 15 residues. The germline V gene has CDR1 SGHRS and CDR2 YFSETQ. This CDR3 is CASSAYGTGRTEAFF. The CDR3 coding sequence is TGCGCCAGCAGTGCGTACGGGACAGGGCGCACCGAAGCTTTCTTT.

The table lists this clone with a count of one. The chain carries TRBV6-5 and TRBJ1-2; the D is unclear. V was pared by 7 bases and J by 4 bases, with 7 bases between. The CDR3 sequence is 11 residues long. Germline CDR1 and CDR2: MNHEY and SVGAGI. The CDR3 loop reads CASTTSYGYTF. The CDR3 DNA sequence: TGTGCCAGCACGACTAGCTATGGCTACACCTTC.

This clone has a single count. CDR3 sequence reads: CASSLGQGVSAEQYF. CDR3 DNA sequence: TGTGCCAGCTCACTTGGACAGGGGGTCTCTGCCGAGCAGTACTTC. The chain couples TRBV18 to TRBJ2-7; 10 nucleotides line up with TRBD1. The CDR3 spans 15 residues. CDR1 and CDR2 from the germline V gene are KGHSH and LQKENI. Losses at the gene ends were 4 bases for V and 6 bases for J; bases not matched to a gene: 9.

This clone was picked up one time. The J gene is TRBJ1-1, the V gene TRBV28; a weak D match, TRBD1 (5 bases). Germline V gene data show CDR1 as MDHEN and CDR2 as SYDVKM. V gave up 3 bases and J gave up 0 bases, with 8 bases separating them. The CDR3 sequence is 14 residues long. CDR3 protein: CASSLGGLNTEAFF. The CDR3 nucleotides read TGTGCCAGCAGTTTGGGGGGGTTGAACACTGAAGCTTTCTTT.

The rearrangement links TRBV28 to TRBJ1-2; no definite D call. The ends were cut back, 2 bases at V and 4 bases at J, with 5 bases in the middle. The CDR3 consists of 12 residues. CDR1 is MDHEN, CDR2 SYDVKM, per germline. In DNA form, the CDR3 reads TGTGCCAGCAGTTTAATCGGCTATGGCTACACCTTC. Protein product: CASSLIGYGYTF.

CDR3 protein: CASSSRDSVPSAPLHF. The CDR3 region has the DNA TGCGCCAGCAGCTCCCGGGACAGCGTCCCCTCTGCACCCCTCCACTTT. The chain uses TRBV5-1 and TRBJ1-6, with 7 positions matching TRBD1. The CDR3 consists of 16 residues. The germline gives CDR1 SGHRS, CDR2 YFSETQ. With V trimmed by 3 bases and J by 11 bases, 14 bases remained unmatched.